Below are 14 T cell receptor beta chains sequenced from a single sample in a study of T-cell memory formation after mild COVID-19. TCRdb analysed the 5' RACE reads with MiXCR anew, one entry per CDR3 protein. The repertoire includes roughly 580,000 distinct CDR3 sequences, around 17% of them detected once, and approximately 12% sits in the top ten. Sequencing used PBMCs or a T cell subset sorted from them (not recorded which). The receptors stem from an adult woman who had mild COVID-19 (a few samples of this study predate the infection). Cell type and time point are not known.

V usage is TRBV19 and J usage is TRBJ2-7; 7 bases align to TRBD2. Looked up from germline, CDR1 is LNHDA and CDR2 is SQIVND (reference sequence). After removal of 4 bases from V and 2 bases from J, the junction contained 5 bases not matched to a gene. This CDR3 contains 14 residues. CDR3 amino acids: CASSTAGETYEQYF. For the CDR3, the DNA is TGTGCCAGTAGTACGGCGGGAGAAACCTACGAGCAGTACTTC.

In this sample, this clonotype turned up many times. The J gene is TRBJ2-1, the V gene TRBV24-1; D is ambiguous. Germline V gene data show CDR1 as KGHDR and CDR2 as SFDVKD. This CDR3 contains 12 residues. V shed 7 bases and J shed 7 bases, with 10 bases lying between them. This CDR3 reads CATSALGNEQFF. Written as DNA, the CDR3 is TGTGCCACCAGCGCGTTAGGGAATGAGCAGTTCTTC.

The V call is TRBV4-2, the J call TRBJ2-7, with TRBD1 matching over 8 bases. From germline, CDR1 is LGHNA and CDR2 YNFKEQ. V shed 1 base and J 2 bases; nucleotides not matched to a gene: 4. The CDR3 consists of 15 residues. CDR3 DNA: TGTGCCAGCAGCCAAGGGGGACAGGAGGCCTACGAGCAGTACTTC. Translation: CASSQGGQEAYEQYF.

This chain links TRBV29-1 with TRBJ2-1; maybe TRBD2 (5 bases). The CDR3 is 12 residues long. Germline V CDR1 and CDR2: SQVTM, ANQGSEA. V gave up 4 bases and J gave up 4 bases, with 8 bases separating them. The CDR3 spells CSVGGPYNEQFF. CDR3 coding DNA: TGCAGCGTTGGAGGGCCATACAATGAGCAGTTCTTC.

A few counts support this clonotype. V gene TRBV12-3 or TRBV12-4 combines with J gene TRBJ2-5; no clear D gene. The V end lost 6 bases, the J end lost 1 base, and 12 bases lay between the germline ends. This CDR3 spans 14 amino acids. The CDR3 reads CASSRQEFQETQYF. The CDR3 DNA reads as TGTGCCAGCAGCCGCCAGGAGTTCCAAGAGACCCAGTACTTC.

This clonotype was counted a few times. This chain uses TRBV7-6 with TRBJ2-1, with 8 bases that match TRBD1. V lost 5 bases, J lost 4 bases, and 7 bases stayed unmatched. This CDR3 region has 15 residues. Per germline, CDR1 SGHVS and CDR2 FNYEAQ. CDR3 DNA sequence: TGTGCCAGCAGCGGAACGGGACAGGCATACAATGAGCAGTTCTTC. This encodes CASSGTGQAYNEQFF.

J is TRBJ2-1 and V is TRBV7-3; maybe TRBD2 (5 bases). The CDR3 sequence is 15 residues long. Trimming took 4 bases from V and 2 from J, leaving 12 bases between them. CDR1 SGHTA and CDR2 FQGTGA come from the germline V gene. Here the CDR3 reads CASSSLSGTYNEQFF. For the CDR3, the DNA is TGTGCCAGCAGCTCACTTTCGGGAACCTACAATGAGCAGTTCTTC.

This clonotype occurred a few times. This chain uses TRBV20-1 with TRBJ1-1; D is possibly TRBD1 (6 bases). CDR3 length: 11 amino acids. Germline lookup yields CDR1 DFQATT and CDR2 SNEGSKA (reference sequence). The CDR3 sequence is CSRKRGSEAFF. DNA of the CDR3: TGCAGCCGAAAGAGGGGGAGCGAAGCTTTCTTT.

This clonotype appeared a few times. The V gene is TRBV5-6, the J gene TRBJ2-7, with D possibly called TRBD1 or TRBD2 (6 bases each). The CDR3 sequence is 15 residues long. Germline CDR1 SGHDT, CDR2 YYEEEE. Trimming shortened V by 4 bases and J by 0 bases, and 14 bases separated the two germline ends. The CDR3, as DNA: TGTGCCAGCAGCCCACAGGGAGGCCTCTCCTACGAGCAGTACTTC. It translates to CASSPQGGLSYEQYF.

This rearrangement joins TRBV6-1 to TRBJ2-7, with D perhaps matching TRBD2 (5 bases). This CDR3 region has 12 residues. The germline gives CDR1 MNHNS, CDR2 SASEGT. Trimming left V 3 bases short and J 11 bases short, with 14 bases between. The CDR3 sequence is CASSDGSRGKYF. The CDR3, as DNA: TGTGCCAGCAGTGACGGGTCGAGAGGGAAGTACTTC.

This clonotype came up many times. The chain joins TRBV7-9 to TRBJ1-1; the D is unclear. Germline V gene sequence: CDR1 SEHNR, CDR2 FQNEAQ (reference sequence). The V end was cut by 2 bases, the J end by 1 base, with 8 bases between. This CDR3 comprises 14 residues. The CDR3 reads CASSLSSSNTEAFF. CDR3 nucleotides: TGTGCCAGCAGCTTATCTTCTTCGAACACTGAAGCTTTCTTT.

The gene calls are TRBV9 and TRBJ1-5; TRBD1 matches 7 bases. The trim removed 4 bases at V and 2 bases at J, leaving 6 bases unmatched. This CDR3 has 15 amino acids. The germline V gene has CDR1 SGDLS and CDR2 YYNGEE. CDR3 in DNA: TGTGCCAGCAGCCCGAATACAGGGGGCAATCAGCCCCAGCATTTT. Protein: CASSPNTGGNQPQHF.

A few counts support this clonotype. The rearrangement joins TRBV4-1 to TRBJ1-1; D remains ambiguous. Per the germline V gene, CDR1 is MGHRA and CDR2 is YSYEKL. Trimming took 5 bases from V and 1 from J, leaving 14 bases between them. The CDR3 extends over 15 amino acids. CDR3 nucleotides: TGCGCCAGCAGCAACCTGGACGGAGCGAACACTGAAGCTTTCTTT. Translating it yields CASSNLDGANTEAFF.

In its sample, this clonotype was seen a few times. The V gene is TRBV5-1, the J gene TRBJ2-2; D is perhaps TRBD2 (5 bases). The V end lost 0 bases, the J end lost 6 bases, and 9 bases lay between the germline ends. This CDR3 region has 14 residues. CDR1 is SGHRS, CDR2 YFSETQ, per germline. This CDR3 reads CASSLESGAGELFF. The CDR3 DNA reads TGCGCCAGCAGCTTGGAGTCCGGGGCCGGGGAGCTGTTTTTT.